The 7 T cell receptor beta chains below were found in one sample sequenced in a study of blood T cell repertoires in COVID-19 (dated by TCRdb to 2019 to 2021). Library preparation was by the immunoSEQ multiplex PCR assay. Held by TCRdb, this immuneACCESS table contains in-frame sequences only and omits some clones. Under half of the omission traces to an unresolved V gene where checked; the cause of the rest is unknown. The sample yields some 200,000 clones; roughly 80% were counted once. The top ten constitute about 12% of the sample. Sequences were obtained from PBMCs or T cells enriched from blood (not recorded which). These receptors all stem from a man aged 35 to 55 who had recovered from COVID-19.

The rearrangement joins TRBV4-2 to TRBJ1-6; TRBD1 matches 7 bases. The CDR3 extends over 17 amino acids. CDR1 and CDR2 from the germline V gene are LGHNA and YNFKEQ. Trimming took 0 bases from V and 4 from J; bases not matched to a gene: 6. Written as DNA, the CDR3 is TGTGCCAGCAGCCAAGAGCTCGGGACAGATTATAATTCACCCCTCCACTTT. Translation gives CASSQELGTDYNSPLHF.

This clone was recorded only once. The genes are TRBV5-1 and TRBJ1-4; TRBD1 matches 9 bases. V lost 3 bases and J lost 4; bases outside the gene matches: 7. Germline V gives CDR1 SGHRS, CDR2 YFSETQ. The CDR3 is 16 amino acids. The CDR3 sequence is CASSSSEGQGNEKLFF. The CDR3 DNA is TGCGCCAGCAGCTCCTCAGAGGGACAGGGTAATGAAAAACTGTTTTTT.

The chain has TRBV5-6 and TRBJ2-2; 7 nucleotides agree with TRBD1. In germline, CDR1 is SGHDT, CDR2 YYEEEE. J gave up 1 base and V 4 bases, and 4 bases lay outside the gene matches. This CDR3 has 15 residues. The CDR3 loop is CASSRRQGNTGELFF. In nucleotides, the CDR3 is TGTGCCAGCAGCAGGAGACAGGGGAACACCGGGGAGCTGTTTTTT.

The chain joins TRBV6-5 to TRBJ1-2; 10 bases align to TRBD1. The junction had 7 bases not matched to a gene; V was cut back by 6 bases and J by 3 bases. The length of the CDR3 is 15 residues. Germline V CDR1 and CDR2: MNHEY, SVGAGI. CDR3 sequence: CASSPRDRGYYGYTF. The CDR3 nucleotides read TGTGCCAGCAGCCCCCGGGACAGGGGATACTATGGCTACACCTTC.

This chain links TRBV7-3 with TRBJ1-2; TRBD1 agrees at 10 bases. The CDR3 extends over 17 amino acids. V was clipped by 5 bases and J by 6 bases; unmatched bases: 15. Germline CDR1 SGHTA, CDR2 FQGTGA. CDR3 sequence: CASSPTGQGQSRDGYTF. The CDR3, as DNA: TGTGCCAGCAGCCCAACGGGACAGGGGCAATCAAGGGATGGCTACACCTTC.

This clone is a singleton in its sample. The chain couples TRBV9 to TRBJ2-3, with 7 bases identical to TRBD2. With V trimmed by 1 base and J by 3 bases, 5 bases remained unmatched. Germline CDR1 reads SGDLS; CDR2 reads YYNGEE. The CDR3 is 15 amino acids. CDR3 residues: CASSVMSGITDTQYF. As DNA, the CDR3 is TGTGCCAGCAGCGTAATGAGCGGGATTACAGATACGCAGTATTTT.

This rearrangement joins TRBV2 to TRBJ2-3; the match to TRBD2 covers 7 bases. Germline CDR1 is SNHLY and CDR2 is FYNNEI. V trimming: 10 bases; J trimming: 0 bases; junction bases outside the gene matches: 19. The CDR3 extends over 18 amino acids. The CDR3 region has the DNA TGTGCCATCCTAGGAGGGGCTAGCGGAGAAACTAGCACAGATACGCAGTATTTT. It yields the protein CAILGGASGETSTDTQYF.